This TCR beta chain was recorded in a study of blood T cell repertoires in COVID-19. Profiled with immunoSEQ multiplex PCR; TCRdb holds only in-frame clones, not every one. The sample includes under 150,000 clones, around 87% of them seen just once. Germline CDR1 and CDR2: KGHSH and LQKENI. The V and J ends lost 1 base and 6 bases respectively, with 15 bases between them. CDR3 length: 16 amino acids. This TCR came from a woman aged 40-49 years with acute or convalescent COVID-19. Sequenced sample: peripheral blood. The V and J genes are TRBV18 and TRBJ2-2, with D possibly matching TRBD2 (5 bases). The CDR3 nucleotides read TGTGCCAGCTCACCACGTCTCACAGAGGGATCCGGGGAGCTGTTTTTT. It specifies CASSPRLTEGSGELFF.